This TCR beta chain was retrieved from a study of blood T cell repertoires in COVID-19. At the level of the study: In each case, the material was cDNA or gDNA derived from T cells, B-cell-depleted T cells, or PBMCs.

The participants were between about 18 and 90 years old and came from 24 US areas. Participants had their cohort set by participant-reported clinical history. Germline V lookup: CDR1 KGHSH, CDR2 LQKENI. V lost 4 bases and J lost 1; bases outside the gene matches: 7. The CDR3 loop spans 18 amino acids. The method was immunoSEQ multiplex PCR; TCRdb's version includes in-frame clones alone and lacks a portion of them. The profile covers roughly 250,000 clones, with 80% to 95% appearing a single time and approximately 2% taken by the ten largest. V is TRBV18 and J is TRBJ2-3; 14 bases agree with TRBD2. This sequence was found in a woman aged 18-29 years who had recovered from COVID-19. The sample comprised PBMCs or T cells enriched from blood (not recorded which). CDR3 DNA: TGTGCCAGCTCACTGGGACTAGCGGGGGTCCATGGCACAGATACGCAGTATTTT. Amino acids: CASSLGLAGVHGTDTQYF. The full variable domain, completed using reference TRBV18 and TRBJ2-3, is NAGVMQNPRHLVRRRGQEARLRCSPMKGHSHVYWYRQLPEEGLKFMVYLQKENIIDESGMPKERFSAEFPKEGPSILRIQQVVRGDSAAYFCASSLGLAGVHGTDTQYFGPGTRLTVL.